These 18 T cell receptor beta chains came from one sample sequenced in a study of T cell responses to AZD1222 COVID-19 vaccine. Method: immunoSEQ multiplex PCR; TCRdb's copy keeps in-frame clones and lacks some. The sample contains about 150,000 clones, 70% to 90% of which appear only once. The material sequenced was peripheral blood, taken on day 0 of AZD1222 vaccination. These receptors were taken from an adult in good health.

This clone was seen more than once but under ten times. The V gene is TRBV27, the J gene TRBJ2-7, with TRBD2 matching over 11 bases. V shed 4 bases, J shed 2 bases, and the junction held 1 base outside the gene matches. The CDR3 sequence is 14 residues long. CDR1 MNHEY and CDR2 SMNVEV come from the germline V gene (reference sequence). CDR3 in amino acids: CASSSSGRTYEQYF. In DNA, the CDR3 is TGTGCCAGCAGTTCTAGCGGGAGGACCTACGAGCAGTACTTC.

The CDR3 reads CASSLGTHGELFF. In nucleotides, the CDR3 is TGTGCCAGCAGCCTGGGAACCCACGGGGAGCTGTTTTTT. The chain links TRBV7-6 to TRBJ2-2; D is unresolved. From germline, CDR1 is SGHVS and CDR2 FNYEAQ. CDR3 length: 13 residues. Trimming took off 5 bases at V and 7 bases at J, with 11 bases between the two ends.

The chain's CDR3 is CASSLEGSSSLHF. The CDR3, as DNA: TGCGCCAGCAGCTTGGAAGGTTCTTCGTCCCTCCACTTT. The chain employs TRBV5-1 and TRBJ1-6; no clear D gene. This CDR3 has 13 residues. With 0 bases removed from V and 14 bases from J, the gap between germline ends came to 12 bases. CDR1 and CDR2 from the germline V gene are SGHRS and YFSETQ.

This clone has only a few counts. The chain is built from TRBV2 and TRBJ1-6; TRBD1 agrees at 7 bases. V trimming: 7 bases; J trimming: 6 bases; junction bases outside the gene matches: 9. The germline V gene encodes CDR1 SNHLY and CDR2 FYNNEI. The CDR3 consists of 15 residues. The CDR3 loop reads CASTDTGQLNSPLHF. For the CDR3, the DNA is TGTGCCAGCACCGATACGGGACAGCTTAATTCACCCCTCCACTTT.

The chain uses TRBV11-2 and TRBJ2-3; 7 bases are shared with TRBD2. V lost 5 bases and J lost 1; bases outside the gene matches: 15. The V gene's germline CDR1 is SGHAT and CDR2 FQNNGV. The CDR3 consists of 18 residues. The CDR3 here is CASSPRVAGEGGTDTQYF. CDR3 nucleotides: TGTGCCAGCAGCCCAAGGGTGGCGGGAGAGGGCGGCACAGATACGCAGTATTTT.

The sample holds a few counts of this clone. The rearrangement links TRBV2 to TRBJ1-2; perhaps TRBD1 as D (5 bases). V gave up 1 base and J gave up 4 bases, with 13 bases separating them. The germline gives CDR1 SNHLY, CDR2 FYNNEI. The CDR3 sequence is 15 residues long. The CDR3 DNA sequence: TGTGCCAGCAGTGAAGTCGGGGGACCGATCTATGGCTACACCTTC. Its protein product is CASSEVGGPIYGYTF.

The chain couples TRBV24-1 to TRBJ2-3, with D hard to call. Per the germline V gene, CDR1 is KGHDR and CDR2 is SFDVKD. Trimming removed 4 bases at V and 0 bases at J, with 10 bases between. The CDR3 spans 15 residues. The chain's CDR3 is CATSDSPPSTDTQYF. In nucleotides, the CDR3 is TGTGCCACCAGTGACTCCCCCCCTAGCACAGATACGCAGTATTTT.

The chain uses TRBV28 and TRBJ2-5, with D possibly matching TRBD2 (5 bases). V lost 3 bases to trimming and J lost 7 bases, with 15 bases between them. Looked up from germline, CDR1 is MDHEN and CDR2 is SYDVKM. The CDR3 length is 14 residues. The chain's CDR3 is CASSLAGLTGTQYF. The DNA of the CDR3 is TGTGCCAGCAGTTTGGCGGGCCTCACGGGGACCCAGTACTTC.

This clone was observed once. The V gene is TRBV27, the J gene TRBJ2-1; TRBD2 matches at 10 bases. Germline assignment: CDR1 MNHEY and CDR2 SMNVEV (reference sequence). Unmatched junction bases numbered 8, after V lost 5 bases and J lost 4 bases. The CDR3 covers 16 residues. The CDR3 spells CASSLPPAGGYNEQFF. CDR3 nucleotides: TGTGCCAGCAGTCTCCCGCCAGCGGGAGGGTACAATGAGCAGTTCTTC.

This rearrangement joins TRBV5-1 to TRBJ2-5, with D perhaps matching TRBD2 (5 bases). Trimming left V 3 bases short and J 2 bases short, with 14 bases between. The germline V gene encodes CDR1 SGHRS and CDR2 YFSETQ. The CDR3 loop spans 15 amino acids. The CDR3 loop is CASSSGSFRQETQYF. The CDR3 coding sequence is TGCGCCAGCAGCTCGGGGAGCTTTCGACAAGAGACCCAGTACTTC.

The genes are TRBV5-1 and TRBJ2-5; D is unresolved. Trimming took 0 bases from V and 5 from J, leaving 5 bases between them. Germline V CDR1 and CDR2: SGHRS, YFSETQ. The CDR3 covers 12 residues. The CDR3 reads CASSLDGETQYF. The CDR3 DNA is TGCGCCAGCAGCTTGGATGGGGAGACCCAGTACTTC.

The J gene is TRBJ1-5, the V gene TRBV28, with 8 bases that match TRBD1. The germline gives CDR1 MDHEN, CDR2 SYDVKM. CDR3 size: 15 residues. Germline trimming cut 5 bases from V and 2 bases from J; bases unmatched to any gene: 5. CDR3 sequence reads: CASSTTGEGNQPQHF. As DNA, the CDR3 is TGTGCCAGCAGTACGACAGGGGAGGGCAATCAGCCCCAGCATTTT.

The V gene is TRBV7-6, the J gene TRBJ2-1; 7 nucleotides line up with TRBD2. V gave up 5 bases and J gave up 8 bases; unmatched junction bases: 6. This CDR3 comprises 13 residues. Germline values: CDR1 SGHVS, CDR2 FNYEAQ. The CDR3 spells CASSLSGGHEQFF. CDR3 sequence (DNA): TGTGCCAGCAGCCTTTCGGGGGGTCATGAGCAGTTCTTC. Using reference TRBV7-6 and TRBJ2-1 for the parts outside the CDR3, the full variable domain is GAGVSQSPRYKVTKRGQDVALRCDPISGHVSLYWYRQALGQGPEFLTYFNYEAQQDKSGLPNDRFSAERPEGSISTLTIQRTEQRDSAMYRCASSLSGGHEQFFGPGTRLTVL.

The chain uses TRBV5-6 and TRBJ2-7; D unclear. The CDR3 contains 14 residues. Germline V gene data show CDR1 as SGHDT and CDR2 as YYEEEE. The V end lost 0 bases, the J end lost 2 bases, and 9 bases lay between the germline ends. The CDR3 sequence is CASSLVRGPYEQYF. The DNA of the CDR3 is TGTGCCAGCAGCTTGGTTCGCGGCCCCTACGAGCAGTACTTC.

The chain employs TRBV5-1 and TRBJ2-1; 8 bases are a match to TRBD1. The CDR3 loop spans 15 amino acids. Germline V gene sequence: CDR1 SGHRS, CDR2 YFSETQ. The V and J ends lost 2 bases and 3 bases, in that order; junction bases with no gene match: 4. Here the CDR3 reads CASSLGQGGYNEQFF. The CDR3 DNA reads as TGCGCCAGCAGCTTAGGACAGGGTGGCTACAATGAGCAGTTCTTC.

In this sample, this clone turned up a few times. The V gene is TRBV10-3, the J gene TRBJ2-3, with D unresolved. This CDR3 comprises 12 residues. The V end was cut by 10 bases, the J end by 4 bases, with 12 bases between. The germline gives CDR1 ENHRY, CDR2 SYGVKD. The CDR3 region has the DNA TGTGCCACCGCCAAAGAGTCAGATACGCAGTATTTT. It translates to CATAKESDTQYF.

V and J are TRBV6-1 and TRBJ1-5; 10 nucleotides align to TRBD1. Germline trimming cut 3 bases from V and 6 bases from J; bases unmatched to any gene: 8. Germline values: CDR1 MNHNS, CDR2 SASEGT. This CDR3 has 16 amino acids. The CDR3 spells CASSETWDRGTQPQHF. In DNA, the CDR3 is TGTGCCAGCAGTGAGACCTGGGACAGGGGAACTCAGCCCCAGCATTTT.

The chain links TRBV7-8 to TRBJ1-3; 8 positions match TRBD1. There are 14 residues in the CDR3. CDR1 is SGHVS and CDR2 is FQNEAQ in the germline V gene. The V segment lost 5 bases and the J segment 9 bases; nucleotides outside the gene matches: 9. The CDR3 loop is CASSKGDRSLTIYF. CDR3 DNA sequence: TGTGCCAGCAGCAAAGGGGACAGGTCGCTCACCATATATTTT.